Presented here are 29 T cell receptor beta chains from one specimen sequenced in a study of blood T cell repertoires in COVID-19. Assay: immunoSEQ multiplex PCR; the TCRdb copy retains only in-frame clones and omits some. This sample yields under 300,000 clones, of which around 90% are seen a single time; under 6.5% belongs to the top ten. The sequenced sample consisted of PBMCs or T cells enriched from blood (not recorded which). Every receptor here comes from a woman in her twenties or thirties with acute COVID-19.

V and J are TRBV5-1 and TRBJ1-2; D uncertain. Germline V gene data show CDR1 as SGHRS and CDR2 as YFSETQ. Trimming pared 0 bases from V and 7 bases from J, leaving 10 bases between. The CDR3 is 13 residues long. CDR3 DNA: TGCGCCAGCAGCTTGGCCGGGCGGGGTGGCTACACCTTC. Its protein is CASSLAGRGGYTF.

This clone was detected only a few times. The chain uses TRBV7-2 and TRBJ2-1; TRBD2 aligns across 12 bases. Germline V lookup: CDR1 SGHTA, CDR2 FQGNSA. V lost 3 bases, J lost 15 bases, and 3 bases stayed unmatched. The CDR3 has 12 amino acids. CDR3 region: CASSFTSGRTFF. The CDR3 nucleotides are TGTGCCAGCAGCTTCACTAGCGGGAGGACGTTCTTC.

The CDR3 here is CASKVQGYNQPQHF. The CDR3 region has the DNA TGTGCCAGTAAGGTTCAGGGTTACAATCAGCCCCAGCATTTT. The chain carries TRBV19 and TRBJ1-5; D may be TRBD1 (5 bases). The germline gives CDR1 LNHDA, CDR2 SQIVND (reference sequence). The CDR3 contains 14 residues. V lost 7 bases and J 3 bases, leaving 13 bases between the germline ends.

The chain recombines TRBV9 with TRBJ2-2, with D hard to call. The CDR3 is 14 amino acids. CDR1 is SGDLS and CDR2 is YYNGEE in the germline V gene. Trimming took off 3 bases at V and 2 bases at J, with 8 bases between the two ends. This CDR3 reads CASSATDNTGELFF. The CDR3 DNA is TGTGCCAGCAGCGCTACAGATAACACCGGGGAGCTGTTTTTT.

The chain links TRBV19 to TRBJ1-5, with a tentative D call TRBD1 (6 bases). Trimming removed 6 bases from V and 1 base from J, with 19 bases in between. The CDR3 consists of 17 residues. Per germline, CDR1 LNHDA and CDR2 SQIVND (reference sequence). In nucleotides, the CDR3 is TGTGCCAGTAGCAATACCTGGGGGGGGGCAAGCAATCAGCCCCAGCATTTT. This translates into CASSNTWGGASNQPQHF.

The rearrangement uses TRBV28 and TRBJ1-5; 9 bases line up with TRBD1. The CDR3 sequence is 16 residues long. Trimming cost V 4 bases and J 0 bases; bases outside gene matches: 4. Germline V gene data show CDR1 as MDHEN and CDR2 as SYDVKM. Here the CDR3 reads CASSSTGGYSNQPQHF. The CDR3 DNA follows: TGTGCCAGCAGTTCAACAGGGGGCTATAGCAATCAGCCCCAGCATTTT.

V and J are TRBV7-8 and TRBJ2-7; D not certain. Germline V gives CDR1 SGHVS, CDR2 FQNEAQ. The CDR3 is 14 amino acids. V lost 5 bases, J lost 3 bases, and 14 bases lay in between. CDR3 sequence reads: CASSPDSRSYEQYF. In nucleotides, the CDR3 is TGTGCCAGCAGCCCCGATTCGAGGAGCTACGAGCAGTACTTC.

The chain couples TRBV5-6 to TRBJ2-6; D is unresolved. This CDR3 is 13 amino acids long. Germline V gene lookup returns CDR1 SGHDT and CDR2 YYEEEE. The V gene lost 0 bases and the J gene lost 5 bases, with 3 bases spanning the gap. In DNA form, the CDR3 reads TGTGCCAGCAGCTTGGCCAGGGCCAACGTCCTGACTTTC. This codes for CASSLARANVLTF.

The CDR3 protein is CASSFRGSGADTQYF. Here the CDR3 DNA reads TGTGCCAGCAGCTTCAGGGGGAGCGGCGCAGATACGCAGTATTTT. The gene calls are TRBV5-4 and TRBJ2-3, with 7 positions matching TRBD1. Germline-derived CDR1 and CDR2 are SGHNT and YYREEE (reference sequence). The V gene end was trimmed by 2 bases and the J gene end by 4 bases; junction bases not matched to a gene: 7. This CDR3 is built from 15 residues.

V gene TRBV29-1 combines with J gene TRBJ2-1, with 7 bases lining up with TRBD2. This CDR3 spans 14 amino acids. Looked up from germline, CDR1 is SQVTM and CDR2 is ANQGSEA. The J segment lost 0 bases and the V segment lost 3 bases, leaving 2 bases of the junction unmatched. The CDR3 nucleotides read TGCAGCGTTGAGCTAGCGGTCTCCTACAATGAGCAGTTCTTC. Its translation: CSVELAVSYNEQFF.

The rearrangement links TRBV19 to TRBJ1-5, with D possibly TRBD1 on 5 matching bases. Germline CDR1 and CDR2: LNHDA and SQIVND (reference sequence). V gave up 4 bases and J gave up 0 bases, with 16 bases separating them. This CDR3 region has 17 residues. In nucleotides, the CDR3 is TGTGCCAGTAGTAGCGATTGGGGGGTCTCTAGCAATCAGCCCCAGCATTTT. It is translated as CASSSDWGVSSNQPQHF.

This chain connects TRBV28 to TRBJ2-7, with D perhaps TRBD2 (7 bases). V lost 5 bases and J 6 bases, leaving 17 bases between the germline ends. CDR3 length: 14 residues. Germline-derived CDR1 and CDR2 are MDHEN and SYDVKM. DNA of the CDR3: TGTGCCAGCAGTCTCCCGGGGGGCGACCGCGAGCAGTACTTC. Translation: CASSLPGGDREQYF.

Points on this clone: The same CDR3 also results from other DNA sequences found in this sample. V is TRBV19 and J is TRBJ1-5, with D perhaps TRBD1 (6 bases). CDR3 length: 14 residues. V lost 3 bases and J 1 base, leaving 7 bases between the germline ends. CDR1 and CDR2 from the germline V gene are LNHDA and SQIVND (reference sequence). The DNA for the CDR3 is TGTGCCAGTAGTATCACAGGGAGCAATCAGCCCCAGCATTTT. Translation: CASSITGSNQPQHF.

Comment on this clone: This CDR3 is also generated by other DNA sequences in the sample. The J gene is TRBJ1-1, the V gene TRBV5-1; 8 nucleotides match TRBD1. Germline values: CDR1 SGHRS, CDR2 YFSETQ. This CDR3 region has 14 residues. After removal of 4 bases from V and 4 bases from J, the junction contained 6 bases not matched to a gene. CDR3 nucleotide sequence: TGCGCCAGCAGCCTGGGTGACAGGGGCACTGAAGCTTTCTTT. Protein product: CASSLGDRGTEAFF.

This rearrangement joins TRBV18 to TRBJ1-1, with unresolved D. Per germline, CDR1 KGHSH and CDR2 LQKENI. Trimming cost V 4 bases and J 1 base, with 7 bases left between them. There are 13 residues in the CDR3. CDR3 coding DNA: TGTGCCAGCTCACTACACCAGAACACTGAAGCTTTCTTT. Encoded protein: CASSLHQNTEAFF.

The CDR3 here is CASSKGTATNEKLFF. CDR3 sequence (DNA): TGTGCCAGCAGCAAGGGGACAGCAACTAATGAAAAACTGTTTTTT. V gene TRBV11-2 combines with J gene TRBJ1-4; the match to TRBD1 covers 7 bases. From germline, CDR1 is SGHAT and CDR2 FQNNGV. This CDR3 region has 15 residues. With V trimmed by 5 bases and J by 0 bases, 3 bases remained unmatched.

V usage is TRBV12-3 or TRBV12-4 and J usage is TRBJ2-1; 10 bases line up with TRBD1. The CDR3 contains 13 residues. V trimming: 7 bases; J trimming: 9 bases; junction bases outside the gene matches: 6. Written as DNA, the CDR3 is TGTGCCAGCACAGGACAGGGGGTAGGTGAGCAGTTCTTC. This sequence encodes CASTGQGVGEQFF.

This chain uses TRBV2 with TRBJ1-1; 9 bases align to TRBD1. The CDR3 is made up of 14 amino acids. The germline CDR1 and CDR2 sequences are SNHLY and FYNNEI. Losses at the gene ends were 5 bases for V and 4 bases for J; bases not matched to a gene: 5. CDR3 sequence: CASSPGTGITEAFF. The CDR3 coding sequence is TGTGCCAGCAGTCCCGGGACAGGGATCACTGAAGCTTTCTTT. The full variable domain, completed using reference TRBV2 and TRBJ1-1, is EPEVTQTPSHQVTQMGQEVILRCVPISNHLYFYWYRQILGQKVEFLVSFYNNEISEKSEIFDDQFSVERPDGSNFTLKIRSTKLEDSAMYFCASSPGTGITEAFFGQGTRLTVV.

The chain uses TRBV2 and TRBJ2-1; 9 nucleotides align to TRBD2. Looked up from germline, CDR1 is SNHLY and CDR2 is FYNNEI. This CDR3 contains 15 residues. Germline trimming cut 7 bases from V and 0 bases from J; bases unmatched to any gene: 4. CDR3 region: CASISSGGSYNEQFF. The CDR3 DNA reads as TGTGCCAGCATTAGTAGCGGGGGCTCCTACAATGAGCAGTTCTTC.

In DNA, the CDR3 is TGTGCCAGCAGCTTACCTCTCGGAGGGGGCCGAGTGAACGAGCAGTACTTC. Encoded protein: CASSLPLGGGRVNEQYF. The J gene is TRBJ2-7, the V gene TRBV5-4; the D gene is possibly TRBD1 (7 bases). There are 17 residues in the CDR3. Germline assignment: CDR1 SGHNT and CDR2 YYREEE (reference sequence). With 2 bases removed from V and 5 bases from J, the gap between germline ends came to 23 bases.

The DNA of the CDR3 is TGTGCCAGCAGCTTAGAAGGGACAGGAAACACCATATATTTT. It translates to CASSLEGTGNTIYF. The chain recombines TRBV7-9 with TRBJ1-3; D possibly corresponds to TRBD1 (6 bases). Germline loops: CDR1 SEHNR, CDR2 FQNEAQ (reference sequence). Trimming shortened V by 1 base and J by 4 bases, and 8 bases separated the two germline ends. This CDR3 spans 14 amino acids.

The chain recombines TRBV5-4 with TRBJ2-5, with TRBD2 matching over 7 bases. Germline assignment: CDR1 SGHNT and CDR2 YYREEE (reference sequence). V shed 5 bases, J shed 2 bases, and the junction held 12 bases outside the gene matches. The CDR3 contains 16 residues. The CDR3 DNA sequence: TGTGCCAGCAGTTATCAACGACGGGGGGAGCAAGAGACCCAGTACTTC. Translation: CASSYQRRGEQETQYF.

The V call is TRBV27, the J call TRBJ1-1; D gene unclear. Germline values: CDR1 MNHEY, CDR2 SMNVEV (reference sequence). This CDR3 comprises 13 residues. Trimming removed 6 bases from V and 4 bases from J, with 12 bases in between. DNA for the CDR3: TGTGCCAGCAGAGAACCGAGGGTCACTGAAGCTTTCTTT. It yields the protein CASREPRVTEAFF.

This chain links TRBV7-8 with TRBJ1-2, with TRBD1 as a possible D gene (6 bases). The germline V gene encodes CDR1 SGHVS and CDR2 FQNEAQ. V was cut by 5 bases and J by 8 bases, with 12 bases left in between. The CDR3 has 12 residues. DNA for the CDR3: TGTGCCAGCAGCGCAGGGGTGGACGGCTACACCTTC. This translates into CASSAGVDGYTF.

The chain is built from TRBV29-1 and TRBJ1-1; a possible D gene is TRBD1 (6 bases). The CDR3 has 11 residues. Germline lookup yields CDR1 SQVTM and CDR2 ANQGSEA. V was shortened by 2 bases and J by 7 bases, with 8 bases between the two germline ends. CDR3 loop: CSVEPGHEAFF. CDR3 coding DNA: TGCAGCGTTGAACCGGGACATGAAGCTTTCTTT.

J is TRBJ1-5 and V is TRBV6-1, with D hard to call. CDR1 is MNHNS, CDR2 SASEGT, per germline. The CDR3 is 16 residues long. V was cut by 3 bases and J by 0 bases, with 12 bases left in between. Here the CDR3 reads CASSESTLTSNQPQHF. CDR3 nucleotide sequence: TGTGCCAGCAGTGAGTCGACTTTGACTAGCAATCAGCCCCAGCATTTT.

The chain combines TRBV10-3 with TRBJ2-3; D may be TRBD1 (6 bases). This CDR3 has 14 amino acids. CDR1 is ENHRY and CDR2 is SYGVKD in the germline V gene. Trimming pared 6 bases from V and 6 bases from J, leaving 16 bases between. CDR3 sequence: CAISPDRSLDTQYF. The CDR3 nucleotides read TGTGCCATCAGCCCCGACAGGTCGCTGGATACGCAGTATTTT.

CDR3 nucleotides: TGTGCCAGCAGCACGCCGGGACAGGGGCCCCGTGGGAATGAGCAGTTCTTC. Translated, it gives CASSTPGQGPRGNEQFF. This rearrangement joins TRBV3-1 (or the pseudogene TRBV3-2) to TRBJ2-1; 10 bases match TRBD1. After removal of 5 bases from V and 7 bases from J, the junction contained 14 bases not matched to a gene. The V gene's germline CDR1 is LGHDT and CDR2 YNNKEL (reference sequence). This CDR3 is built from 17 residues.

The chain joins TRBV28 to TRBJ2-1; 10 bases are shared with TRBD2. Germline CDR1 and CDR2: MDHEN and SYDVKM. The CDR3 runs 15 residues. V lost 1 base and J lost 9; bases outside the gene matches: 6. In DNA, the CDR3 is TGTGCCAGCAGTTTATTAGCGGGGGGATCAAGTGAGCAGTTCTTC. Protein product: CASSLLAGGSSEQFF.